This T cell receptor beta chain emerged from a study of CD8+ T cells in alopecia areata. On the study more broadly: Among treated patients, severity was scored by affected scalp area percentage.

Indicated treatment: oral pan-JAK inhibitor, 5-10 mg twice daily. Worth noting for this clone: No antigen is known for it. One junction end disagrees with the germline gene, perhaps due to a read error.

Study-level results: Shared TCR sequences were less clear between patients than in mice, possibly partly from HLA diversity.

From germline, CDR1 is SQVTM and CDR2 ANQGSEA. This CDR3 has 14 residues. The authors extracted RNA and reverse transcribed it into cDNA as the sequencing template. Measured with immunoSEQ multiplex PCR; TCRdb has only the in-frame clones, and not every one. The table records 200,000 to 250,000 clones, more than 55% of them present only once. The sequenced sample was CD4+ T cells sorted from blood, obtained at week 44, from a patient treated with tofacitinib. The receptor was derived from a human donor with alopecia areata. This chain uses TRBV29-1 with TRBJ2-3, with D possibly being TRBD1 or TRBD2 (5 bases each). The CDR3 reads CSAEQVRGADTQYF. CDR3 bases: TGCAGCGCTGAACAGGTACGGGGAGCAGATACGCAGTATTTT.